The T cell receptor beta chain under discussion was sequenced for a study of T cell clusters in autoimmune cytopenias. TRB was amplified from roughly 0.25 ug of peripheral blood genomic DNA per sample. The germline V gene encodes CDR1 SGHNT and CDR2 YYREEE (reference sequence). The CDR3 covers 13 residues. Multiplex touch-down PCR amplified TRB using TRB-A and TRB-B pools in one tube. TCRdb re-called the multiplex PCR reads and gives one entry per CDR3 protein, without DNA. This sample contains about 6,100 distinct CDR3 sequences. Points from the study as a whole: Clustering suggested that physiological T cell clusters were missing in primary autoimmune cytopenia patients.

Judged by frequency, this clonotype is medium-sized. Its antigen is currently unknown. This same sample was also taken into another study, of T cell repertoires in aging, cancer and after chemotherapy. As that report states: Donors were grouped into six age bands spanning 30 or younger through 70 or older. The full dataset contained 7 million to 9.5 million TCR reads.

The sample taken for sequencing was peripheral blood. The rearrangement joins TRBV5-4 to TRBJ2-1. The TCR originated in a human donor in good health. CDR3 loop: CAIGGGSYNEQFF.